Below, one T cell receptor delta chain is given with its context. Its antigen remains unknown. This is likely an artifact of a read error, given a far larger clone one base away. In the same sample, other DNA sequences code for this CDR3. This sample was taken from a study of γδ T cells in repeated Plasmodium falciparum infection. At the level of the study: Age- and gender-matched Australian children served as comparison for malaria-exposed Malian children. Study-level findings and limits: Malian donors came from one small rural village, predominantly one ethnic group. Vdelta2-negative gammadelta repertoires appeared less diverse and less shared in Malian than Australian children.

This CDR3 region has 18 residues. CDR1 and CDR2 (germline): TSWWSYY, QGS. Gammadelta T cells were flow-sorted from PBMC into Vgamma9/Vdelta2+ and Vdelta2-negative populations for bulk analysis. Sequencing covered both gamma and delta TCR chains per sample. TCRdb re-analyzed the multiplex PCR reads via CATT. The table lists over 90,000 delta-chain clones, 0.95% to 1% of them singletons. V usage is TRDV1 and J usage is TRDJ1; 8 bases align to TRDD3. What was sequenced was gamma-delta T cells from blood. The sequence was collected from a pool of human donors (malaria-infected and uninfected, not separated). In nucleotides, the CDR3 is TGTGCGCTTGGGACACTTCCGGGAGGTGGGGGATGGAGGGATAAACTCATCTTT. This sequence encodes CALGTLPGGGGWRDKLIF.